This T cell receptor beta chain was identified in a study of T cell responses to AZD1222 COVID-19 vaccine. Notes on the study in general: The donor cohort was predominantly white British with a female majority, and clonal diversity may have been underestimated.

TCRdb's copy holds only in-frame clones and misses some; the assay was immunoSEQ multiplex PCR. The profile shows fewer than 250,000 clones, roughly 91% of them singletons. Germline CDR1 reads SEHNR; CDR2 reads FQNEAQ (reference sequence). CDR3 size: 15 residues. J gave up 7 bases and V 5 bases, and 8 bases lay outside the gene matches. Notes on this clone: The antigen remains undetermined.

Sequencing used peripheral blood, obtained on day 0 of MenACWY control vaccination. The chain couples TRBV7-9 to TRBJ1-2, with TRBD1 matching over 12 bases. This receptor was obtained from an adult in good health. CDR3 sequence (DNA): TGTGCCAGCAGCAAGGGACAGGGGGCAATTGGTGGCTACACCTTC. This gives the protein CASSKGQGAIGGYTF.